One and the same sample provided the 23 T cell receptor beta chains below, sequenced in a study of cytomegalovirus exposure and HLA in healthy donors listed by TCRdb under 2017. Library generation was performed with the immunoSEQ multiplex PCR assay. For the multiplex PCR, a mixture combining 60 forward primers for TCR Vbeta segments and 13 reverse primers for TCR Jbeta segments was used. TCRdb stores this immuneACCESS table with in-frame sequences only. Part of the clones is absent; in the studies checked, under half of the shortfall reflects unresolved V genes, and no reason is known for the rest. The sample table shows 80,000 to 90,000 clones, and 75% are seen once. The ten largest clonotypes hold 2% to 2.5% of the sample. Input material: PBMCs. The receptors stem from a man in his forties in good health and CMV-seronegative.

The V call is TRBV7-3, the J call TRBJ2-5, with TRBD1 identical over 9 bases. The germline V gene encodes CDR1 SGHTA and CDR2 FQGTGA. The V gene end was trimmed by 5 bases and the J gene end by 1 base; junction bases not matched to a gene: 23. The CDR3 has 21 residues. The CDR3 here is CASSTRNHRGPESSLQETQYF. In nucleotides, the CDR3 is TGTGCCAGCAGCACCAGAAATCACAGGGGGCCGGAATCGTCGCTCCAAGAGACCCAGTACTTC.

This sequence joins TRBV9 and TRBJ2-4; D possibly corresponds to TRBD1 (6 bases). This CDR3 region has 14 residues. Germline values: CDR1 SGDLS, CDR2 YYNGEE. V was pared by 4 bases and J by 1 base, with 9 bases between. CDR3 nucleotide sequence: TGTGCCAGCAGCCTTGGACAGGCCAAAAACATTCAGTACTTC. Translation: CASSLGQAKNIQYF. Full variable domain (outside the CDR3, taken from reference TRBV9 and TRBJ2-4): DSGVTQTPKHLITATGQRVTLRCSPRSGDLSVYWYQQSLDQGLQFLIQYYNGEERAKGNILERFSAQQFPDLHSELNLSSLELGDSALYFCASSLGQAKNIQYFGAGTRLSVL.

This clone turned up a few times. The chain couples TRBV2 to TRBJ2-3; 7 nucleotides agree with TRBD2. The CDR3 sequence is 11 residues long. The junction had 3 bases not matched to a gene; V was cut back by 9 bases and J by 6 bases. Germline CDR1 reads SNHLY; CDR2 reads FYNNEI. The CDR3 spells CARGGTDTQYF. In DNA form, the CDR3 reads TGTGCCAGGGGGGGGACCGATACGCAGTATTTT.

This clone was observed a few times. The chain carries TRBV6-1 and TRBJ2-7, with 12 bases that match TRBD1. J was trimmed by 6 bases and V by 7 bases; bases with no gene match: 10. The CDR3 consists of 15 residues. The germline V gene encodes CDR1 MNHNS and CDR2 SASEGT. The CDR3 bases are TGTGCCAGCAAGATCACCGGGACAGGGGGCGGCGAGCAGTACTTC. Protein sequence: CASKITGTGGGEQYF.

This chain connects TRBV5-4 to TRBJ2-7, with 12 bases lining up with TRBD2. CDR1 and CDR2 (germline): SGHNT, YYREEE (reference sequence). J was trimmed by 7 bases and V by 0 bases; bases with no gene match: 5. This CDR3 comprises 15 residues. This chain's CDR3 is CASSLGLAGAGEQYF. In DNA, the CDR3 is TGTGCCAGCAGCTTGGGACTAGCGGGAGCGGGAGAGCAGTACTTC.

This clone showed up just a few times. This chain joins TRBV7-9 and TRBJ2-2; D is uncertain. CDR1 and CDR2 (germline): SEHNR, FQNEAQ (reference sequence). Trimming pared 3 bases from V and 0 bases from J, leaving 8 bases between. This CDR3 has 15 amino acids. CDR3 DNA: TGTGCCAGCAGCTTCTCCGGGTCGAACACCGGGGAGCTGTTTTTT. This gives the protein CASSFSGSNTGELFF. The full variable domain, rest sourced from reference TRBV7-9 and TRBJ2-2, is DTGVSQNPRHKITKRGQNVTFRCDPISEHNRLYWYRQTLGQGPEFLTYFQNEAQLEKSRLLSDRFSAERPKGSFSTLEIQRTEQGDSAMYLCASSFSGSNTGELFFGEGSRLTVL.

This chain links TRBV27 with TRBJ2-5; 11 bases are shared with TRBD1. CDR1 is MNHEY, CDR2 SMNVEV, per germline (reference sequence). CDR3 size: 16 residues. V was clipped by 5 bases and J by 5 bases; unmatched bases: 10. CDR3 region: CASSPTRTGGRETQYF. CDR3 nucleotide sequence: TGTGCCAGCAGTCCAACCCGGACAGGGGGCAGGGAGACCCAGTACTTC.

This clone has only a few counts. The CDR3 loop is CASSLGLAGNNEQFF. The CDR3 DNA sequence: TGTGCCAGCAGCTTAGGACTAGCGGGAAACAATGAGCAGTTCTTC. This sequence joins TRBV7-8 and TRBJ2-1; TRBD2 aligns across 11 bases. J was trimmed by 5 bases and V by 1 base; bases with no gene match: 1. CDR3 length: 15 residues. CDR1 is SGHVS, CDR2 FQNEAQ, per germline. The full variable domain, in which reference TRBV7-8 and TRBJ2-1 provide the parts outside the CDR3, is GAGVSQSPRYKVAKRGQDVALRCDPISGHVSLFWYQQALGQGPEFLTYFQNEAQLDKSGLPSDRFFAERPEGSVSTLKIQRTQQEDSAVYLCASSLGLAGNNEQFFGPGTRLTVL.

The genes are TRBV5-6 and TRBJ2-2; 9 nucleotides align to TRBD2. The CDR3 sequence is 16 residues long. Trimming took 1 base from V and 6 from J; bases not matched to a gene: 7. Germline V gene data show CDR1 as SGHDT and CDR2 as YYEEEE. DNA for the CDR3: TGTGCCAGCAGCTTGTCGCCTAGCGGGATGTCCGGGGAGCTGTTTTTT. Translating it yields CASSLSPSGMSGELFF.

The table lists this clone with a few counts. The rearrangement joins TRBV7-6 to TRBJ2-5; D is ambiguous. The V end lost 4 bases, the J end lost 3 bases, and 12 bases lay between the germline ends. CDR1 is SGHVS, CDR2 FNYEAQ, per germline. The CDR3 runs to 14 residues. The CDR3 protein is CASSSLGREETQYF. CDR3 nucleotides: TGTGCCAGCAGCTCACTGGGCCGAGAAGAGACCCAGTACTTC.

This chain connects TRBV9 to TRBJ2-7; 7 bases fit TRBD2. CDR3 length: 15 amino acids. Germline CDR1 reads SGDLS; CDR2 reads YYNGEE. The junction had 4 bases not matched to a gene; V was cut back by 0 bases and J by 1 base. As DNA, the CDR3 is TGTGCCAGCAGCGTAGGAGTAGCGGGTTCCTACGAGCAGTACTTC. It codes for CASSVGVAGSYEQYF. Looking up the rest from reference TRBV9 and TRBJ2-7 gives the full variable domain: DSGVTQTPKHLITATGQRVTLRCSPRSGDLSVYWYQQSLDQGLQFLIQYYNGEERAKGNILERFSAQQFPDLHSELNLSSLELGDSALYFCASSVGVAGSYEQYFGPGTRLTVT.

The J gene is TRBJ2-2, the V gene TRBV7-9, with D possibly matching TRBD2 (6 bases). Germline values: CDR1 SEHNR, CDR2 FQNEAQ (reference sequence). The CDR3 has 14 residues. The V end lost 5 bases, the J end lost 4 bases, and 11 bases lay between the germline ends. CDR3 bases: TGTGCCAGCAGCCCCCTCGGGAGCACCGGGGAGCTGTTTTTT. Translating gives CASSPLGSTGELFF.

The chain is built from TRBV28 and TRBJ2-1; 7 positions match TRBD1. The germline CDR1 and CDR2 sequences are MDHEN and SYDVKM. Trimming at V came to 8 bases and at J to 1 base, leaving 2 bases not matched to a gene. This CDR3 has 13 residues. CDR3 region: CASGDSSYNEQFF. The CDR3 DNA sequence: TGTGCCAGCGGGGACAGTTCCTACAATGAGCAGTTCTTC. The whole variable domain, filled in from reference TRBV28 and TRBJ2-1, reads DVKVTQSSRYLVKRTGEKVFLECVQDMDHENMFWYRQDPGLGLRLIYFSYDVKMKEKGDIPEGYSVSREKKERFSLILESASTNQTSMYLCASGDSSYNEQFFGPGTRLTVL.

This chain uses TRBV7-8 with TRBJ1-6, with D possibly matching TRBD1 (6 bases). The CDR3 spans 14 residues. In germline, CDR1 is SGHVS, CDR2 FQNEAQ. Trimming took 0 bases from V and 7 from J, leaving 7 bases between them. The CDR3 region is CASSLAQGNSPLHF. CDR3 DNA: TGTGCCAGCAGCTTAGCGCAGGGGAATTCACCCCTCCACTTT.

Concerning this clone itself: An end of the junction does not agree with germline; a read error may underlie this. This rearrangement joins TRBV30 to TRBJ1-5, with 10 bases matching TRBD1. The CDR3 has 17 residues. Germline values: CDR1 GTSNPN, CDR2 SVGIG (reference sequence). DNA of the CDR3: TGTGGCTGGAGCGGAGGGCTGGGGACAGGGGTCAATCAGCCCCAGCATTTT. This sequence encodes CGWSGGLGTGVNQPQHF. Filled out from reference TRBV30 and TRBJ1-5, the complete variable domain reads SQTIHQWPATLVQPVGSPLSLECTVEGTSNPNLYWYRQAAGRGLQLLFYSVGIGQISSEVPQNLSASRPQDRQFILSSKKLLLSDSGFYLCGWSGGLGTGVNQPQHFGDGTRLSIL.

The genes are TRBV6-5 and TRBJ2-7; possibly TRBD2 for D (5 bases). CDR3 length: 15 residues. Per germline, CDR1 MNHEY and CDR2 SVGAGI. Trimming stripped 0 bases from V and 0 bases from J, with 9 bases between. CDR3 region: CASSYSPGSSYEQYF. As DNA, the CDR3 is TGTGCCAGCAGTTACTCGCCGGGGAGCTCCTACGAGCAGTACTTC.

The V gene is TRBV6-6, the J gene TRBJ2-7; D gene ambiguous. Deletions cut 7 bases from V and 7 bases from J, with 14 bases between. In germline, CDR1 is MNHNY, CDR2 SVGAGI (reference sequence). The CDR3 has 12 amino acids. The CDR3 DNA reads TGTGCCAGCACCAACCCAGATTTGGAGCAGTACTTC. It is translated as CASTNPDLEQYF.

The chain recombines TRBV2 with TRBJ2-2, with 10 nucleotides matching TRBD1. Germline values: CDR1 SNHLY, CDR2 FYNNEI. The ends lost 4 bases at V and 5 bases at J; junction bases unmatched: 7. The CDR3 length is 16 residues. CDR3: CASSGGQGWETGELFF. In nucleotides, the CDR3 is TGTGCCAGCAGTGGGGGACAGGGGTGGGAGACCGGGGAGCTGTTTTTT.

The CDR3 is CASSPLQGGNTEAFF. The DNA of the CDR3 is TGTGCCAGCAGTCCTTTACAGGGGGGTAACACTGAAGCTTTCTTT. The V and J genes are TRBV28 and TRBJ1-1; TRBD1 matches 8 bases. This CDR3 spans 15 amino acids. Germline loops: CDR1 MDHEN, CDR2 SYDVKM. Trimming at V came to 5 bases and at J to 2 bases, leaving 7 bases not matched to a gene.

The chain is built from TRBV4-2 and TRBJ2-3; 8 bases align to TRBD2. The V and J ends lost 0 bases and 4 bases, in that order; junction bases with no gene match: 18. Per the germline V gene, CDR1 is LGHNA and CDR2 is YNFKEQ. CDR3 length equals 20 residues. The CDR3 region is CASSQDRGLGIRNIADTQYF. In DNA, the CDR3 is TGTGCCAGCAGCCAAGATAGGGGACTAGGGATTCGGAATATCGCAGATACGCAGTATTTT.

This clone was counted only a few times. V gene TRBV5-1 combines with J gene TRBJ1-2, with TRBD1 as a possible D gene (6 bases). Trimming cost V 5 bases and J 7 bases, with 12 bases left between them. Germline V gene sequence: CDR1 SGHRS, CDR2 YFSETQ. The CDR3 sequence is 12 residues long. CDR3 DNA: TGCGCCAGCAGTTACCTACAGGGTGGCTACACCTTC. Its protein product is CASSYLQGGYTF.

The gene calls are TRBV5-1 and TRBJ1-3, with D unclear. Trimming left V 0 bases short and J 0 bases short, with 7 bases between. The CDR3 has 15 amino acids. Germline V lookup: CDR1 SGHRS, CDR2 YFSETQ. The CDR3 DNA follows: TGCGCCAGCAGCTTGGATTGGAGCTCTGGAAACACCATATATTTT. Encoded protein: CASSLDWSSGNTIYF.

In nucleotides, the CDR3 is TGTGCCAGTAGTATTAGTACCAGGACATATGGCTACACCTTC. Protein sequence: CASSISTRTYGYTF. The chain is built from TRBV19 and TRBJ1-2, with D possibly being TRBD1 (5 bases). CDR1 LNHDA and CDR2 SQIVND come from the germline V gene (reference sequence). This CDR3 comprises 14 residues. V lost 3 bases and J lost 5, with 13 bases in between.